The rows below give T cell receptor beta chains drawn from one sample of a study of T cells expressing NK-cell markers. TCRdb reprocessed the 5' RACE reads, with one entry per CDR3 protein and no DNA. This repertoire includes roughly 450,000 distinct CDR3 sequences. The sample consisted of blood T cells: a sorted CD56 or NKG2C T cell subset, CD4+ or CD8+ T cells, or bulk PBMC T cells (not recorded which). The receptors were gathered from a woman aged 50 to 65 in good health. Both conserved end residues are part of each CDR3.

>TRBV20-1|TRBJ2-1
CSVGGFRYYEQFF
>TRBV5-5|TRBJ2-1
CASSRDRTGLGEQFF
>TRBV12-3/TRBV12-4|TRBJ2-5
CASSFSRLAGKETQYF
>TRBV5-1|TRBJ2-7
CASSLTGSSYEQYF
>TRBV6-6|TRBJ2-3
CASSSLPGTSGRSDTQYF
>TRBV18|TRBJ2-7
CASSPRQGGSYEQYF
>TRBV14|TRBJ2-3
CASSQGIYTDTQYF
>TRBV6-5|TRBJ2-1
CASRRSRDPAYEQFF
>TRBV12-5|TRBJ2-2
CASGLSTGGTGELFF
>TRBV12-3/TRBV12-4|TRBJ1-1
CASSFSVRQGGEAFF
>TRBV6-2/TRBV6-3|TRBJ2-3
CASSVDSPSTDTQYF
>TRBV20-1|TRBJ2-1
CSARGGPSGVDNEQFF
>TRBV12-3/TRBV12-4|TRBJ2-1
CASSPSWQAYNEQFF
>TRBV9|TRBJ2-5
CASSVAEWGGRETQYF
>TRBV5-1|TRBJ2-1
CASSLALQGMSYNEQFF
>TRBV24-1|TRBJ1-5
CATSDPIPGHQPQHF
>TRBV2|TRBJ2-7
CASSGFGGTHEQYF
>TRBV6-6|TRBJ2-1
CASSRVSGTGNEQFF
>TRBV25-1|TRBJ1-1
CASNTELNTEAFF
>TRBV9|TRBJ2-1
CASSQQKRTSGSRASYNEQFF
>TRBV20-1|TRBJ2-7
CSARLAGLAGGEQYF
>TRBV10-3|TRBJ1-3
CAISESGGNTIYF
>TRBV9|TRBJ2-7
CASTGDRFYEQYF
>TRBV29-1|TRBJ1-1
CSVRTGIEAFF
>TRBV20-1|TRBJ2-2
CSARDGTLLTGELFF
>TRBV4-2|TRBJ1-3
CASSQDWTVMNGNTIYF
>TRBV7-9|TRBJ1-1
CASSQSRTEAFF
>TRBV3-1|TRBJ1-2
CASSLDRGRSYGYTF
>TRBV28|TRBJ2-5
CASYKRGQETQYF
>TRBV24-1|TRBJ2-5
CATTGGSETQYF
>TRBV12-3/TRBV12-4|TRBJ2-3
CASSSRVGTQYF
>TRBV5-6|TRBJ2-7
CASSLSWTLNSYEQYF
>TRBV12-3/TRBV12-4|TRBJ2-4
CASSLPRLENIQYF
>TRBV3-1|TRBJ2-1
CASSQGEFSEQFF
>TRBV6-5|TRBJ2-5
CASTRGGDETQYF
>TRBV28|TRBJ2-5
CASSLKGTAYQETQYF
>TRBV5-1|TRBJ1-3
CASSGGDSGNTIYF
>TRBV12-3/TRBV12-4|TRBJ1-2
CASSLSGKSGYTF
>TRBV10-3|TRBJ2-3
CAISESSGTSGSRDTQYF
>TRBV5-1|TRBJ2-3
CASSHPISDTQYF
>TRBV11-3|TRBJ2-1
CASSRAPRGEQFF
>TRBV10-3|TRBJ1-1
CAISETSGLNTEAFF
>TRBV7-8|TRBJ1-4
CASSLVGTAEKLFF
>TRBV6-2/TRBV6-3|TRBJ2-1
CASSVTGGRANEQFF
>TRBV7-8|TRBJ2-1
CASSLRLVAEQFF
>TRBV11-1|TRBJ2-2
CASSSYHRNTGELFF
>TRBV20-1|TRBJ2-5
CSARGQPPRRRETQYF
>TRBV7-8|TRBJ2-4
CASSLARDRALAKNIQYF
>TRBV11-2|TRBJ2-1
CASGSPGTSGRHEQFF
>TRBV19|TRBJ1-5
CASVEDINQPQHF
>TRBV29-1|TRBJ2-5
CSVVPGAEETQYF
>TRBV5-1|TRBJ2-1
CASSLVGGAGNEQFF
>TRBV5-1|TRBJ2-5
CASSLLLGPRQETQYF